The rows below give T cell receptor beta chains drawn from one sample of a study of blood T cells in healthy people across ages. TCRdb independently ran MiXCR on the 5' RACE reads; one entry per CDR3 protein. This sample yields roughly 500,000 distinct CDR3 sequences, of which approximately 25% are seen a single time; approximately 17% belongs to the top ten. Material: blood. The source is a woman aged 70-85 years in good health. Both conserved end residues are part of each CDR3. Each record gives: V gene, D gene, J gene, CDR3 length, clone size, CDR3 protein, CDR3 DNA. D genes are given only for firm matches. Clone size is stated in some rows and not others, as once, few, many or a class when expanded.

V: TRBV6-2/TRBV6-3; D: .; J: TRBJ1-1; length: 14; size: .; CDR3: CASSDRTENTEAFF; DNA: TGTGCCAGCAGCGACCGGACAGAGAACACTGAAGCTTTCTTT
V: TRBV5-1; D: TRBD1; J: TRBJ1-5; length: 14; size: .; CDR3: CASSLGTENQPQHF; DNA: TGCGCCAGCAGCTTAGGGACAGAGAATCAGCCCCAGCATTTT
V: TRBV3-1; D: TRBD2; J: TRBJ2-5; length: 16; size: many; CDR3: CASSSTGTSGGETQYF; DNA: TGTGCCAGCAGCTCTACTGGGACTAGCGGGGGAGAGACCCAGTACTTC
V: TRBV7-2; D: .; J: TRBJ1-6; length: 17; size: many; CDR3: CASSVGSPGHHNSPLHF; DNA: TGTGCCAGCAGCGTAGGCTCTCCGGGACATCATAATTCACCCCTCCACTTT
V: TRBV5-1; D: .; J: TRBJ1-1; length: 15; size: .; CDR3: CASSPRDRDTIEAFF; DNA: TGCGCCAGCAGCCCGCGGGACCGGGACACCATCGAAGCTTTCTTT
V: TRBV12-3/TRBV12-4; D: .; J: TRBJ1-2; length: 14; size: many; CDR3: CASSSSNRKGGYTF; DNA: TGTGCCAGCAGCTCTTCCAACAGAAAGGGTGGCTACACCTTC
V: TRBV20-1; D: .; J: TRBJ1-3; length: 15; size: .; CDR3: CSASFGTASGNTIYF; DNA: TGCAGTGCTAGCTTCGGGACTGCGTCTGGAAACACCATATATTTT
V: TRBV6-2/TRBV6-3; D: .; J: TRBJ1-5; length: 12; size: few; CDR3: CASSGYGEPQHF; DNA: TGTGCCAGCAGCGGATATGGGGAGCCCCAGCATTTT
V: TRBV5-1; D: TRBD1; J: TRBJ1-5; length: 17; size: .; CDR3: CASSLQVSGGRNQPQHF; DNA: TGCGCCAGCAGCCTACAAGTTTCAGGGGGCCGTAATCAGCCCCAGCATTTT
V: TRBV3-1; D: .; J: TRBJ1-1; length: 14; size: .; CDR3: CASSQARDRSGAFF; DNA: TGTGCCAGCAGCCAAGCCAGAGATCGTTCTGGAGCTTTCTTT
V: TRBV20-1; D: .; J: TRBJ2-1; length: 13; size: .; CDR3: CSAEGLGYNEQFF; DNA: TGCAGTGCCGAGGGATTGGGCTACAATGAGCAGTTCTTC
V: TRBV11-3; D: TRBD1; J: TRBJ2-5; length: 15; size: .; CDR3: CASSLFYRGTETQYF; DNA: TGCGCCAGCAGCCTCTTCTACAGGGGAACAGAGACCCAGTACTTC
V: TRBV7-2; D: .; J: TRBJ2-5; length: 13; size: few; CDR3: CASSKTGKETQYF; DNA: TGTGCCAGCAGCAAAACAGGGAAAGAGACCCAGTACTTC
V: TRBV5-1; D: .; J: TRBJ1-6; length: 15; size: .; CDR3: CASSLDITGTSPLHF; DNA: TGCGCCAGCAGCTTGGACATCACTGGGACTTCACCCCTCCACTTT
V: TRBV9; D: .; J: TRBJ1-2; length: 15; size: .; CDR3: CASSVGSLSAYGYTF; DNA: TGTGCCAGCAGCGTAGGATCGTTATCAGCGTATGGCTACACCTTC
V: TRBV29-1; D: TRBD1; J: TRBJ1-2; length: 12; size: few; CDR3: CSIRTGHYGYTF; DNA: TGCAGCATTAGGACAGGGCACTATGGCTACACCTTC
V: TRBV5-1; D: .; J: TRBJ2-7; length: 12; size: .; CDR3: CASSFNPPEQYF; DNA: TGCGCCAGCAGCTTTAATCCCCCCGAGCAGTACTTC
V: TRBV7-6; D: .; J: TRBJ2-2; length: 12; size: .; CDR3: CASSLSGRELFF; DNA: TGTGCCAGCAGCTTATCAGGGAGGGAGCTGTTTTTT
V: TRBV2; D: .; J: TRBJ1-6; length: 15; size: few; CDR3: CASDFTGTANSPLHF; DNA: TGTGCCAGCGATTTCACCGGGACGGCTAATTCACCCCTCCACTTT
V: TRBV7-2; D: .; J: TRBJ2-3; length: 15; size: .; CDR3: CASSASGIATDTQYF; DNA: TGTGCCAGCAGCGCATCCGGGATCGCGACAGATACGCAGTATTTT
V: TRBV15; D: .; J: TRBJ2-5; length: 13; size: .; CDR3: CATSRDFKETQYF; DNA: TGTGCCACCAGCAGGGACTTTAAAGAGACCCAGTACTTC
V: TRBV3-1; D: TRBD1; J: TRBJ1-2; length: 16; size: .; CDR3: CASSPWGVRGSYGYTF; DNA: TGTGCCAGCAGCCCCTGGGGTGTCAGGGGGTCCTATGGCTACACCTTC
V: TRBV28; D: TRBD1; J: TRBJ2-7; length: 13; size: .; CDR3: CASTGQGPYEQYF; DNA: TGTGCCAGCACTGGACAGGGCCCCTACGAGCAGTACTTC
V: TRBV16; D: .; J: TRBJ1-2; length: 15; size: .; CDR3: CASSPFLGGAGGYTF; DNA: TGTGCCAGCAGCCCCTTCCTGGGGGGGGCTGGTGGCTACACCTTC
V: TRBV3-1; D: .; J: TRBJ2-5; length: 13; size: few; CDR3: CASSRWEQETQYF; DNA: TGTGCCAGCAGCCGTTGGGAGCAAGAGACCCAGTACTTC
V: TRBV20-1; D: .; J: TRBJ2-3; length: 12; size: .; CDR3: CSASWQEDTQYF; DNA: TGCAGTGCTAGTTGGCAGGAGGATACGCAGTATTTT
V: TRBV6-2/TRBV6-3; D: .; J: TRBJ2-1; length: 15; size: .; CDR3: CASSSVLGPYNEQFF; DNA: TGTGCCAGCAGTTCGGTTCTCGGCCCGTACAATGAGCAGTTCTTC
V: TRBV5-1; D: TRBD2; J: TRBJ2-5; length: 16; size: .; CDR3: CASSLTLGGVEETQYF; DNA: TGCGCCAGCAGCTTGACACTGGGAGGGGTTGAAGAGACCCAGTACTTC
V: TRBV20-1; D: TRBD1; J: TRBJ1-2; length: 14; size: once; CDR3: CSAQGQGTHYGYTF; DNA: TGCAGTGCTCAAGGACAGGGAACTCACTATGGCTACACCTTC
V: TRBV5-6; D: .; J: TRBJ2-5; length: 14; size: many; CDR3: CASSSRLGWETQYF; DNA: TGTGCCAGCAGCTCCCGCCTTGGGTGGGAGACCCAGTACTTC
V: TRBV7-2; D: TRBD2; J: TRBJ2-3; length: 14; size: .; CDR3: CASSFTSGTDTQYF; DNA: TGTGCCAGCAGCTTTACTAGCGGCACAGATACGCAGTATTTT
V: TRBV25-1; D: .; J: TRBJ2-3; length: 16; size: .; CDR3: CASSEPAGPSTDTQYF; DNA: TGTGCCAGCAGTGAACCAGCGGGCCCGAGCACAGATACGCAGTATTTT
V: TRBV29-1; D: .; J: TRBJ1-5; length: 13; size: .; CDR3: CSVGRERNQPQHF; DNA: TGCAGCGTTGGCAGGGAGCGCAATCAGCCCCAGCATTTT
V: TRBV6-1; D: TRBD2; J: TRBJ2-1; length: 17; size: few; CDR3: CASSASGGQIFYNEQFF; DNA: TGTGCCAGCAGTGCTAGCGGAGGCCAAATTTTCTACAATGAGCAGTTCTTC
V: TRBV20-1; D: .; J: TRBJ2-2; length: 15; size: .; CDR3: CSARDKRSNTGELFF; DNA: TGCAGTGCTAGAGATAAGCGGTCTAACACCGGGGAGCTGTTTTTT
V: TRBV7-9; D: .; J: TRBJ1-1; length: 13; size: few; CDR3: CASGQLNGGEAFF; DNA: TGTGCCAGCGGCCAATTAAATGGGGGAGAAGCTTTCTTT
V: TRBV3-1; D: TRBD1; J: TRBJ2-3; length: 15; size: few; CDR3: CASSHTGQYPDTQYF; DNA: TGTGCCAGCAGCCATACGGGACAGTACCCGGATACGCAGTATTTT
V: TRBV14; D: .; J: TRBJ1-3; length: 14; size: .; CDR3: CASSPVLSGNTIYF; DNA: TGTGCCAGCAGCCCGGTACTTTCTGGAAACACCATATATTTT
V: TRBV5-1; D: .; J: TRBJ2-5; length: 14; size: .; CDR3: CASRSRLFGETQYF; DNA: TGCGCCAGCAGAAGTCGGCTGTTCGGAGAGACCCAGTACTTC
V: TRBV4-3; D: .; J: TRBJ2-7; length: 12; size: few; CDR3: CASSQQVVEQYF; DNA: TGCGCCAGCAGCCAACAGGTGGTCGAGCAGTACTTC
V: TRBV6-5; D: .; J: TRBJ2-5; length: 14; size: .; CDR3: CASSYSNYQETQYF; DNA: TGTGCCAGCAGTTACTCGAACTACCAAGAGACCCAGTACTTC
V: TRBV20-1; D: .; J: TRBJ1-1; length: 15; size: few; CDR3: CSARVGGHRNTEAFF; DNA: TGCAGTGCTAGAGTTGGGGGACACCGGAACACTGAAGCTTTCTTT
V: TRBV29-1; D: .; J: TRBJ1-4; length: 12; size: .; CDR3: CSVDLGREKLFF; DNA: TGCAGCGTTGATCTCGGGAGGGAAAAACTGTTTTTT
V: TRBV20-1; D: .; J: TRBJ1-5; length: 13; size: few; CDR3: CSAIRQVDQPQHF; DNA: TGCAGTGCTATCAGACAGGTTGATCAGCCCCAGCATTTT
V: TRBV2; D: TRBD2; J: TRBJ2-1; length: 15; size: few; CDR3: CASRVLAGGYNEQFF; DNA: TGTGCCAGCCGTGTACTAGCGGGGGGCTACAATGAGCAGTTCTTC
V: TRBV7-2; D: .; J: TRBJ1-6; length: 14; size: few; CDR3: CASSLGWSSSPLHF; DNA: TGTGCCAGCAGCTTAGGGTGGAGTTCGTCACCCCTCCACTTT
V: TRBV7-9; D: TRBD1; J: TRBJ1-4; length: 15; size: .; CDR3: CASSPWTGGGEKLFF; DNA: TGTGCCAGCAGCCCATGGACAGGGGGCGGTGAAAAACTGTTTTTT
V: TRBV20-1; D: TRBD1; J: TRBJ2-1; length: 14; size: .; CDR3: CSAIQGVSYNEQFF; DNA: TGCAGTGCTATACAGGGGGTGTCCTACAATGAGCAGTTCTTC